This T cell receptor (beta chain) was sequenced in a study of Graves' ophthalmopathy and Graves' hyperthyroidism. Points from the study as a whole: With about 87% sensitivity and over 65% specificity, a 13-signature model separated ophthalmopathy from stable hyperthyroidism. Blood also contained most of the expanded thyroid clonotypes above 0.001 frequency.

Amplifying from RNA transcripts, the study obtained TCR beta CDR3 regions. RT-PCR was first run with HTBI primers, then multiplex PCR in a second round. Each CDR3 protein gets one entry after TCRdb re-called the multiplex PCR reads with MiXCR. Of hundreds of thousands of distinct CDR3 sequences listed, roughly 20% were seen once; the top ten hold roughly 7.4%. Stable hyperthyroidism meant no ophthalmopathy within 18 months of follow-up. Fresh peripheral blood (around 9.7 ml) yielded the PBMCs. This clonotype was observed a single time. Its cognate antigen is unknown. CDR3 length equals 13 residues. The germline V gene has CDR1 LNHDA and CDR2 SQIVND (reference sequence). Deletions cut 3 bases from V and 5 bases from J, with 8 bases between.

The chain joins TRBV19 to TRBJ1-5; D gene uncertain. Sequenced sample: peripheral blood. The TCR comes from a woman aged 18-30 years with stable Graves' hyperthyroidism. Some clones in this sample may be carry-over from other donors' samples. CDR3 bases: TGTGCCAGTAGTATTTCCGAATATCAGCCCCAGCATTTT. This codes for CASSISEYQPQHF.